This is a list of T cell receptor beta chains from one sample in a study of T-cell memory formation after mild COVID-19. TCRdb called the 5' RACE reads again in MiXCR, with one record for every CDR3 protein. The data hold about 560,000 distinct CDR3 sequences, with about 20% observed a single time. The sample taken for sequencing was PBMCs or a T cell subset sorted from them (not recorded which). These receptors all come from an adult woman who had mild COVID-19 (a few samples of this study predate the infection). Cell type and time point are not known. Each CDR3 is given with its conserved first and last residue. The D gene is left open where the match is weak.

-	TRBV15	CATSSRGRRENSNQPQHF
-	TRBV27	CASAWGQGEGTGELFF
TRBD2	TRBV24-1	CATSVLSGKGNEQFF
-	TRBV12-3/TRBV12-4	CASRNRGGSYNEQFF
-	TRBV7-9	CASSSYDSYYEQYF
-	TRBV7-9	CATGQPSYNEQFF
-	TRBV20-1	CSARGLSEKLFF
TRBD1	TRBV2	CASSEGRGSNQPQHF
TRBD2	TRBV29-1	CSVGTSGVTDTQYF
TRBD1	TRBV2	CATGQGIGNEQFF